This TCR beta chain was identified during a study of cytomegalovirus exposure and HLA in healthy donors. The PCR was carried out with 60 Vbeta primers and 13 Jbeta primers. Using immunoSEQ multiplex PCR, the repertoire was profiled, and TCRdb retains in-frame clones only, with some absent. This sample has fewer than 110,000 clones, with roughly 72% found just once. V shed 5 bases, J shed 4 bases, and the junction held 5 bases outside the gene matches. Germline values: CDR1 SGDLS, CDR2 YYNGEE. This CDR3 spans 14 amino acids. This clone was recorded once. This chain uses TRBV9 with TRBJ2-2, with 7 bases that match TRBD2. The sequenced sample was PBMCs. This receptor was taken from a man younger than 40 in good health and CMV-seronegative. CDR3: CASSGGGRTGELFF. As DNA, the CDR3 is TGTGCCAGCAGTGGGGGAGGGCGCACCGGGGAGCTGTTTTTT.